This T cell receptor (beta chain) is from a study of Graves' ophthalmopathy and Graves' hyperthyroidism (dated by TCRdb to 2017 to 2018). Describing the broader study: Peripheral blood was collected at initial diagnosis, before any treatment. The study used TCR beta repertoire signatures to distinguish Graves' ophthalmopathy from Graves' hyperthyroidism and to predict progression to ophthalmopathy. In total, 135 blood samples were TCR-sequenced: approximately 40 ophthalmopathy, some 75 hyperthyroidism and roughly 17 hyperthyroidism-to-ophthalmopathy patients. To explore V-J signatures that separate ophthalmopathy from hyperthyroidism, a discovery set of about a hundred patients was enrolled, consisting of 40 to 45 with ophthalmopathy and roughly 60 with stable hyperthyroidism. The independent validation cohort included about 19 hyperthyroidism patients plus 17 patients who later progressed from hyperthyroidism to ophthalmopathy. In five or six hyperthyroidism patients, the T-cell repertoire of thyroid tissue was compared with the T-cell repertoire of blood. Once sampling was done, hyperthyroidism patients were given methimazole at a starting dose of 30 mg daily, while ophthalmopathy patients were given high-dose intravenous methylprednisolone. The 95 to 100 discovery patients were randomly divided into training and test sets at a 7:3 ratio.

For repertoire sequencing, TCR beta CDR3 regions were amplified from RNA transcripts. A first-round RT-PCR used HTBI primers with the Qiagen OneStep RT-PCR kit, followed by a second-round multiplex PCR, size selection and purification. Libraries were sequenced on an Illumina HiSeq2000 using paired-end 100 bp reads. As for the authors' bioinformatics: Reads were processed with SOAPnuke, discarding reads with adapters, uncalled bases, mean Phred below 15, or no exact constant-primer or identifier match. COPE v1.2.5 was used to merge high-quality paired reads. Each unique nucleotide sequence was defined as a clonotype, and clonotypes were aligned to IMGT TRB V, D and J references with MiTCR v1.1. The analysis was limited to V-J combinations with a frequency above 0.0001, which together covered over 99% of the repertoires. For each V-J combination, a TCR clonal expansion and chaos score was defined as the ratio of F50 clonal expansion to chaos observed in the TCRdist matrix. Welch's t-statistics and random forest were used to reduce features to about a dozen V-J combinations, which were fed into a naive Bayes classifier. Thyroid-blood repertoire similarity was quantified with the Morisita-Horn index. TCRdb trimmed public reads at Q25 via fastp, called clones via MiXCR and kept in-frame beta chains. Merged by CDR3 protein, the rows form single entries marked with the most common genes and DNA. TCRdb's processing, not the authors', yielded these V and J calls. The sample records around 470,000 distinct CDR3 sequences, 14% of which are singletons. The top ten clones comprise 9.8% of the sample.

The cysteine opens and the phenylalanine closes a CDR3 of 14 amino acids. Solely the CDR3 DNA is kept, with 42 bases framed from the first base. Ends trimmed: V by 0 bases, J by 4 bases; bases unmatched to a gene: 5. CDR1 DFQATT and CDR2 SNEGSKA were looked up in the germline V gene (reference sequence). On this clonotype: There is no known antigen for this receptor. There are no base qualities to consult, and no much larger clone falls within one base.

Ophthalmopathy patients had moderately to severely active disease, Clinical Activity Score of at least 3, NOSPECS grade of at least 4, and disease duration under 3 months. Patients with other autoimmune diseases, uncontrolled infections, pregnancy or lactation were excluded. Diagnosis relied on clinical symptoms, serum thyroxine, TRAb, thyroid ultrasound and orbital computed tomography. Ficoll-Paque density gradient centrifugation was used to isolate PBMCs from 8 to 10 ml of fresh peripheral blood. Trizol reagent was used to extract the total RNA, and its quality was then checked on an Agilent 2100 Bioanalyzer. Here is what the overall study found, with its caveats: Most expanded thyroid clonotypes with a frequency above 0.001 also appeared in blood, which suggests that blood repertoires may reflect the immune response in the thyroid. In validation, the model predicted ophthalmopathy progression with about 64% sensitivity and 72.22% specificity; more than ten predicted patients were CT-confirmed with GO in a median of about 7.1 months. No statistical method was used to predetermine the sample size, and group allocation was not hidden from the investigators. In cross-validation, the 13-signature model distinguished ophthalmopathy from stable hyperthyroidism with around 86% sensitivity and over 81% specificity, while in the test set the corresponding values were about 79% and 69%.

This sequence originates from a woman in her twenties or thirties with Graves' ophthalmopathy. Donor details come from another sample of the same person, matched by shared clones. Sequencing input: blood. The sequence is built from TRBV20-1 and TRBJ2-5; TRBD2 fits 7 bases in the junction. The nucleotides read TGCAGTGCTAGAGATCTAGGGAGGGGAGAGACCCAGTACTTC. Protein translation: CSARDLGRGETQYF.